This TCR beta chain was found in a study of blood T cell repertoires in COVID-19. Background on the study: Samples representing acute and convalescent COVID-19 were sourced from the United States, Italy and Spain. In each case, the material was cDNA or gDNA derived from T cells, B-cell-depleted T cells, or PBMCs.

This clone was detected only once. Trimming left V 3 bases short and J 4 bases short, with 7 bases between. Per the germline V gene, CDR1 is SNHLY and CDR2 is FYNNEI. The CDR3 consists of 12 residues. How the authors handled the data: From reference gene primer amplification, estimates of nucleated cell counts were derived. Sequencing was performed with immunoSEQ multiplex PCR; in TCRdb, only in-frame clones are kept and a portion is missing. V and J calls and clone size come straight from that table; D and trimming were deduced from the DNA. The data hold under 80,000 clones, with about 90% observed a single time.

This TCR was recovered from a woman of 80 years or more with active COVID-19. The chain employs TRBV2 and TRBJ2-7; D might be TRBD2 (5 bases). The material sequenced was peripheral blood. DNA of the CDR3: TGTGCCAGCAGTGAGTCGGGGTACGAGCAGTACTTC. Its translation: CASSESGYEQYF.